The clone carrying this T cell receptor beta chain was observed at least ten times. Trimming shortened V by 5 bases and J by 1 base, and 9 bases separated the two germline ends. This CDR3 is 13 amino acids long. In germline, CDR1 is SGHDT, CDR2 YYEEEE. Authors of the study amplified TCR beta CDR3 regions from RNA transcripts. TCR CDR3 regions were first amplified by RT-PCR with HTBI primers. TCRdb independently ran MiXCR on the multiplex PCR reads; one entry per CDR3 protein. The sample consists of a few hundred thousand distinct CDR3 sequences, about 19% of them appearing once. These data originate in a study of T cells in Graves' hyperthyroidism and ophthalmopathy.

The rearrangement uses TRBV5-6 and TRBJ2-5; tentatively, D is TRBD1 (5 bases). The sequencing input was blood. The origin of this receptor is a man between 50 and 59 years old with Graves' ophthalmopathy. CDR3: CASRPDSQETQYF. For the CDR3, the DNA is TGTGCCAGCAGACCAGACAGCCAAGAGACCCAGTACTTC.